Listed below are T cell receptor beta chains from one sample, sequenced in a study of blood T cell repertoires in COVID-19. Repertoires were generated with immunoSEQ multiplex PCR, while TCRdb's copy carries only in-frame clones and drops some. The table includes roughly 200,000 clones, roughly 73% detected once. The sample comprised peripheral blood. Receptors originate from a woman older than 75 with active or convalescent COVID-19. The CDR3 runs from the conserved cysteine through the conserved F or W. Each record gives: V gene, D gene, J gene, clone size, CDR3 protein, CDR3 DNA. The D gene is left open where the match is weak. Clone sizes are given selectively: once, few, many, or a class where the clone is expanded.

v_call: TRBV19
d_call: NA
j_call: TRBJ1-1
clone_size: NA
cdr3_aa: CASSVYTEAFF
cdr3_nt: TGTGCCAGTAGTGTATACACTGAAGCTTTCTTT

v_call: TRBV6-5
d_call: NA
j_call: TRBJ2-5
clone_size: NA
cdr3_aa: CASSYNSGTQYF
cdr3_nt: TGTGCCAGCAGTTACAACAGCGGGACCCAGTACTTC

v_call: TRBV9
d_call: TRBD1
j_call: TRBJ2-7
clone_size: NA
cdr3_aa: CASSVAGTEYEQYF
cdr3_nt: TGTGCCAGCAGCGTTGCCGGGACAGAATACGAGCAGTACTTC

v_call: TRBV2
d_call: NA
j_call: TRBJ1-2
clone_size: few
cdr3_aa: CASSGIAGLSGYTF
cdr3_nt: TGTGCCAGCAGCGGGATAGCGGGACTCTCTGGCTACACCTTC

v_call: TRBV5-1
d_call: TRBD1
j_call: TRBJ2-7
clone_size: NA
cdr3_aa: CASSTGTGGWEQYF
cdr3_nt: TGCGCCAGCAGCACCGGGACAGGGGGCTGGGAGCAGTACTTC

v_call: TRBV10-1
d_call: TRBD1
j_call: TRBJ2-4
clone_size: NA
cdr3_aa: CASSERTGTKNIQYF
cdr3_nt: TGCGCCAGCAGTGAGCGGACAGGGACCAAAAACATTCAGTACTTC

v_call: TRBV11-2
d_call: TRBD2
j_call: TRBJ2-1
clone_size: NA
cdr3_aa: CASSSVAGGPNEQFF
cdr3_nt: TGTGCCAGCAGCTCGGTGGCGGGGGGGCCAAATGAGCAGTTCTTC

v_call: TRBV4-1
d_call: TRBD1
j_call: TRBJ2-3
clone_size: NA
cdr3_aa: CASSQGGQGVTDTQYF
cdr3_nt: TGCGCCAGCAGCCAAGGGGGACAGGGGGTGACAGATACGCAGTATTTT

v_call: TRBV28
d_call: NA
j_call: TRBJ2-7
clone_size: NA
cdr3_aa: CAAGSSYEQYF
cdr3_nt: TGTGCCGCGGGCAGCTCCTACGAGCAGTACTTC

v_call: TRBV30
d_call: NA
j_call: TRBJ1-2
clone_size: NA
cdr3_aa: CAWSVSYSYGYTF
cdr3_nt: TGTGCCTGGAGTGTATCCTACTCCTATGGCTACACCTTC

v_call: TRBV7-3
d_call: TRBD1
j_call: TRBJ1-2
clone_size: NA
cdr3_aa: CASSLSEGAGGYTF
cdr3_nt: TGTGCCAGCAGCTTAAGTGAGGGGGCAGGAGGCTACACCTTC

v_call: TRBV7-9
d_call: NA
j_call: TRBJ2-5
clone_size: NA
cdr3_aa: CASSLGSGTQPKEETQYF
cdr3_nt: TGTGCCAGCAGCTTAGGTTCGGGGACACAGCCAAAAGAAGAGACCCAGTACTTC

v_call: TRBV5-1
d_call: NA
j_call: TRBJ1-3
clone_size: NA
cdr3_aa: CASSTPSGSGNTIYF
cdr3_nt: TGCGCCAGCAGCACACCCAGCGGCTCTGGAAACACCATATATTTT

v_call: TRBV6-1
d_call: TRBD2
j_call: TRBJ2-5
clone_size: once
cdr3_aa: CASSAGLAGGPGETQYF
cdr3_nt: TGTGCCAGCAGTGCTGGACTAGCGGGGGGGCCTGGAGAGACCCAGTACTTC

v_call: TRBV6-5
d_call: NA
j_call: TRBJ1-5
clone_size: NA
cdr3_aa: CASSSDSYSNQPQHF
cdr3_nt: TGTGCCAGCAGTTCGGACAGCTATAGCAATCAGCCCCAGCATTTT

v_call: TRBV7-9
d_call: NA
j_call: TRBJ2-7
clone_size: NA
cdr3_aa: CASSRTGTGDEQYF
cdr3_nt: TGTGCCAGCAGCCGGACCGGGACTGGGGACGAGCAGTACTTC

v_call: TRBV6-5
d_call: NA
j_call: TRBJ1-1
clone_size: once
cdr3_aa: CASLHLLNTEAFF
cdr3_nt: TGTGCCAGCCTCCACCTATTGAACACTGAAGCTTTCTTT

v_call: TRBV2
d_call: TRBD2
j_call: TRBJ2-1
clone_size: NA
cdr3_aa: CASRLLAGSYNEQFF
cdr3_nt: TGTGCCAGCAGATTACTAGCGGGGTCCTACAATGAGCAGTTCTTC

v_call: TRBV15
d_call: TRBD1
j_call: TRBJ2-3
clone_size: NA
cdr3_aa: CATSRVGQGLTDTQYF
cdr3_nt: TGTGCCACCAGCAGAGTAGGACAGGGCCTCACAGATACGCAGTATTTT

v_call: TRBV2
d_call: TRBD2
j_call: TRBJ2-1
clone_size: few
cdr3_aa: CASRRGSGGLDSYNEQFF
cdr3_nt: TGTGCCAGCAGGCGGGGTAGCGGGGGACTTGACTCCTACAATGAGCAGTTCTTC

v_call: TRBV2
d_call: TRBD1
j_call: TRBJ2-5
clone_size: NA
cdr3_aa: CASMIRTGRETQYF
cdr3_nt: TGTGCCAGCATGATCAGGACAGGGCGAGAGACCCAGTACTTC

v_call: TRBV7-2
d_call: TRBD2
j_call: TRBJ2-3
clone_size: NA
cdr3_aa: CASSFGGEDTQYF
cdr3_nt: TGTGCCAGCAGCTTTGGGGGGGAAGATACGCAGTATTTT